Shown below are 29 T cell receptor beta chains from a single sample sequenced in a study of blood T cell repertoires in COVID-19 (dated by TCRdb to the early 2020s). Receptors were amplified or captured by the immunoSEQ multiplex PCR assay. The clones in this table, taken by TCRdb from immuneACCESS, are in-frame only. Not every clone is retained; where verified, under half of the shortfall comes from an unresolved V gene, and the cause of the rest is unknown. For this sample there are fewer than 150,000 clones; approximately 86% appear just once. The top ten clones comprise about 17% of the sample. Sequencing was carried out using peripheral blood. The receptors originated from a woman between 45 and 60 years old who had recovered from COVID-19.

In its sample, this clone was seen once. The V call is TRBV10-2, the J call TRBJ2-3, with D unclear. The CDR3 runs 13 residues. Trimming removed 8 bases from V and 4 bases from J, with 13 bases in between. The germline CDR1 and CDR2 sequences are WSHSY and SAAADI. Here the CDR3 DNA reads TGCGCCAGCCAAGGAGCTAGGTCAGATACGCAGTATTTT. Protein sequence: CASQGARSDTQYF.

In this sample, this clone turned up a few times. V usage is TRBV2 and J usage is TRBJ1-4; 8 bases match TRBD1. The CDR3 is 15 amino acids. V lost 5 bases to trimming and J lost 4 bases; unmatched junction nucleotides: 6. The germline CDR1 and CDR2 sequences are SNHLY and FYNNEI. In DNA, the CDR3 is TGTGCCAGCAGTTCTCGGACAGGGTTTAATGAAAAACTGTTTTTT. Translated: CASSSRTGFNEKLFF.

The chain couples TRBV7-8 to TRBJ1-1; D gene unclear. CDR3 size: 15 residues. Trimming took 7 bases from V and 5 from J, leaving 20 bases between them. Germline assignment: CDR1 SGHVS and CDR2 FQNEAQ. This CDR3 is CASTERLGRNTEAFF. In DNA, the CDR3 is TGTGCCAGCACCGAAAGACTAGGGCGGAATACTGAAGCTTTCTTT. The full variable domain, with the rest looked up from reference TRBV7-8 and TRBJ1-1, is GAGVSQSPRYKVAKRGQDVALRCDPISGHVSLFWYQQALGQGPEFLTYFQNEAQLDKSGLPSDRFFAERPEGSVSTLKIQRTQQEDSAVYLCASTERLGRNTEAFFGQGTRLTVV.

The chain employs TRBV4-1 and TRBJ2-3, with TRBD2 matching over 14 bases. Germline CDR1 and CDR2: MGHRA and YSYEKL. V trimming: 4 bases; J trimming: 4 bases; junction bases outside the gene matches: 13. This CDR3 is built from 19 residues. The CDR3 loop reads CASSLHLTSGRAPPDTQYF. The CDR3 DNA sequence: TGCGCCAGCAGCCTGCATCTGACTAGCGGGAGGGCCCCCCCAGATACGCAGTATTTT.

This chain joins TRBV11-3 and TRBJ2-7; D is possibly TRBD1 (5 bases). The V gene lost 6 bases and the J gene lost 4 bases, with 13 bases spanning the gap. Germline CDR1 SGHNT, CDR2 YENEEA. The CDR3 length is 13 residues. For the CDR3, the DNA is TGTGCCAGCAGTCACGACAGTACTTACGAGCAGTACTTC. Protein: CASSHDSTYEQYF. Drawing the rest from reference TRBV11-3 and TRBJ2-7, the complete variable domain is EAGVVQSPRYKIIEKKQPVAFWCNPISGHNTLYWYLQNLGQGPELLIRYENEEAVDDSQLPKDRFSAERLKGVDSTLKIQPAELGDSAVYLCASSHDSTYEQYFGPGTRLTVT.

This chain uses TRBV6-1 with TRBJ2-1, with a weak D call TRBD1 (6 bases). CDR3 size: 14 residues. Germline V gene data show CDR1 as MNHNS and CDR2 as SASEGT. V was shortened by 3 bases and J by 3 bases, with 9 bases between the two germline ends. Here the CDR3 reads CASSDKQGYNEQFF. Here the CDR3 DNA reads TGTGCCAGCAGTGATAAACAGGGCTACAATGAGCAGTTCTTC.

The J gene is TRBJ1-2, the V gene TRBV4-2, with 12 bases lining up with TRBD1. This CDR3 contains 16 residues. The ends lost 2 bases at V and 3 bases at J; junction bases unmatched: 4. Germline V gene data show CDR1 as LGHNA and CDR2 as YNFKEQ. The CDR3 DNA reads TGTGCCAGCAGCCAACAGGGACAGGGGGCATACTATGGCTACACCTTC. It codes for CASSQQGQGAYYGYTF.

The V and J genes are TRBV28 and TRBJ1-2; D is uncertain. Trimming removed 2 bases at V and 2 bases at J, with 6 bases between. The CDR3 contains 13 residues. Per germline, CDR1 MDHEN and CDR2 SYDVKM. The CDR3 is CASSLGQNYGYTF. Written as DNA, the CDR3 is TGTGCCAGCAGTTTAGGCCAGAACTATGGCTACACCTTC.

J is TRBJ1-2 and V is TRBV6-1; D call uncertain. The CDR3 is made up of 12 amino acids. Germline V gives CDR1 MNHNS, CDR2 SASEGT. The germline V and J ends were trimmed by 3 bases and 5 bases, with 7 bases remaining between them. This CDR3 reads CASSDSAYGYTF. CDR3 nucleotides: TGTGCCAGCAGTGACAGCGCGTATGGCTACACCTTC.

This clone was counted only a few times. The rearrangement links TRBV5-1 to TRBJ2-2; 7 nucleotides match TRBD2. CDR3 size: 15 residues. Looked up from germline, CDR1 is SGHRS and CDR2 is YFSETQ. V shed 0 bases, J shed 3 bases, and the junction held 2 bases outside the gene matches. The CDR3 here is CASSLAGRDTGELFF. DNA of the CDR3: TGCGCCAGCAGCTTGGCAGGGAGGGACACCGGGGAGCTGTTTTTT. Looking up the rest from reference TRBV5-1 and TRBJ2-2 gives the full variable domain: KAGVTQTPRYLIKTRGQQVTLSCSPISGHRSVSWYQQTPGQGLQFLFEYFSETQRNKGNFPGRFSGRQFSNSRSEMNVSTLELGDSALYLCASSLAGRDTGELFFGEGSRLTVL.

This clone was found once. The V and J genes are TRBV6-5 and TRBJ1-3; 9 bases align to TRBD1. This CDR3 spans 15 amino acids. Germline CDR1 and CDR2: MNHEY and SVGAGI. The ends lost 6 bases at V and 0 bases at J; junction bases unmatched: 3. DNA of the CDR3: TGTGCCAGCAGCCGACAGGGGGACTCTGGAAACACCATATATTTT. Translated: CASSRQGDSGNTIYF.

The chain couples TRBV4-2 to TRBJ2-3; perhaps TRBD1 as D (5 bases). The germline V gene has CDR1 LGHNA and CDR2 YNFKEQ. V lost 5 bases, J lost 4 bases, and 13 bases lay in between. The CDR3 extends over 14 amino acids. The CDR3 bases are TGTGCCAGCAGCGCCACCCTAGGGGCAGATACGCAGTATTTT. It is translated as CASSATLGADTQYF.

The chain has TRBV7-9 and TRBJ2-3, with 9 bases identical to TRBD1. With V trimmed by 4 bases and J by 6 bases, 8 bases remained unmatched. CDR1 and CDR2 from the germline V gene are SEHNR and FQNEAQ (reference sequence). The CDR3 covers 15 residues. The CDR3 DNA is TGTGCCAGCAGCTCGGGACAGGGAGAAAGGGATACGCAGTATTTT. Its translation: CASSSGQGERDTQYF.

The rearrangement uses TRBV7-9 and TRBJ1-1, with D hard to call. Looked up from germline, CDR1 is SEHNR and CDR2 is FQNEAQ (reference sequence). This CDR3 is built from 15 residues. V was cut by 0 bases and J by 0 bases, with 8 bases left in between. This chain's CDR3 is CASSLARNMNTEAFF. In DNA, the CDR3 is TGTGCCAGCAGCTTAGCCAGGAACATGAACACTGAAGCTTTCTTT.

This clone was seen only once. The genes are TRBV19 and TRBJ2-2; weak D call: TRBD1 (6 bases). Germline V lookup: CDR1 LNHDA, CDR2 SQIVND (reference sequence). Trimming left V 6 bases short and J 1 base short, with 9 bases between. There are 14 residues in the CDR3. The CDR3 spells CASRDRRNTGELFF. The CDR3 DNA is TGTGCCAGTAGGGACAGAAGGAACACCGGGGAGCTGTTTTTT.

Only one count was recorded for this clone. The chain combines TRBV14 with TRBJ2-3; D uncertain. The CDR3 loop spans 14 amino acids. The V gene lost 1 base and the J gene lost 2 bases, with 7 bases spanning the gap. Germline lookup yields CDR1 SGHDN and CDR2 FVKESK. The CDR3 sequence: CASSQGALTDTQYF. The CDR3 nucleotides are TGTGCCAGCAGCCAAGGGGCCCTCACAGATACGCAGTATTTT.

This clone has just one count. The chain uses TRBV2 and TRBJ1-1; D ambiguous. Trimming took off 2 bases at V and 1 base at J, with 11 bases between the two ends. The CDR3 runs 15 residues. Germline V CDR1 and CDR2: SNHLY, FYNNEI. CDR3 nucleotide sequence: TGTGCCAGCAGTGAAAGGCCCCGACAGAACACTGAAGCTTTCTTT. Its protein product is CASSERPRQNTEAFF.

This clone was observed at least ten times. The chain couples TRBV6-1 to TRBJ1-5; D unclear. This CDR3 has 17 residues. Deletions cut 4 bases from V and 0 bases from J, with 16 bases between. Germline assignment: CDR1 MNHNS and CDR2 SASEGT. CDR3 DNA: TGTGCCAGCAGTGGGGTTTGGGGAGACCATAGCAATCAGCCCCAGCATTTT. This gives the protein CASSGVWGDHSNQPQHF.

V and J are TRBV6-6 and TRBJ2-7; 14 bases are a match to TRBD2. This CDR3 has 16 amino acids. Germline values: CDR1 MNHNY, CDR2 SVGAGI (reference sequence). V was pared by 0 bases and J by 6 bases, with 4 bases of the junction left unmatched. CDR3 residues: CASSYSGTSGRSEQYF. Here the CDR3 DNA reads TGTGCCAGCAGTTACTCCGGGACTAGCGGGAGAAGCGAGCAGTACTTC.

The chain combines TRBV29-1 with TRBJ1-2; tentatively, D is TRBD1 (5 bases). The CDR3 has 16 residues. Trimming removed 1 base at V and 3 bases at J, with 18 bases between. The V gene's germline CDR1 is SQVTM and CDR2 ANQGSEA. CDR3 loop: CSVEGGGTPIHYGYTF. CDR3 coding DNA: TGCAGCGTTGAAGGGGGGGGGACCCCAATTCACTATGGCTACACCTTC.

The rearrangement links TRBV9 to TRBJ1-6; D perhaps matches TRBD1 (6 bases). CDR3 size: 14 residues. Germline loops: CDR1 SGDLS, CDR2 YYNGEE. V was shortened by 6 bases and J by 6 bases, with 13 bases between the two germline ends. CDR3 nucleotide sequence: TGTGCCAGCACCCAAACAGGGTCTAATTCACCCCTCCACTTT. Protein product: CASTQTGSNSPLHF.

The V call is TRBV18, the J call TRBJ2-2, with 7 nucleotides matching TRBD1. This CDR3 has 17 amino acids. Germline CDR1 reads KGHSH; CDR2 reads LQKENI. V was clipped by 5 bases and J by 1 base; unmatched bases: 10. The CDR3 DNA reads as TGTGCCAGCTCATCGTACAGGGGAAGTGGGAACACCGGGGAGCTGTTTTTT. Its protein product is CASSSYRGSGNTGELFF.

The chain couples TRBV25-1 to TRBJ2-5; D unclear. The CDR3 sequence is 15 residues long. Germline V gene lookup returns CDR1 MGHDK and CDR2 SYGVNS. V was clipped by 3 bases and J by 6 bases, with 17 bases between them. CDR3 in amino acids: CASSDASRQSKTQYF. The CDR3 DNA reads as TGTGCCAGCAGTGACGCTTCTCGCCAGTCGAAGACCCAGTACTTC.

CDR3 residues: CASSDHRVNNEQFF. CDR3 sequence (DNA): TGTGCCAGCAGCGACCACAGGGTTAACAATGAGCAGTTCTTC. V is TRBV6-4 and J is TRBJ2-1, with D perhaps TRBD1 (6 bases). Germline V gives CDR1 MRHNA, CDR2 SNTAGT. Trimming pared 6 bases from V and 5 bases from J, leaving 14 bases between. There are 14 residues in the CDR3.

The chain links TRBV6-5 to TRBJ1-2, with 9 bases lining up with TRBD1. The V gene end was trimmed by 4 bases and the J gene end by 6 bases; junction bases not matched to a gene: 3. The germline V gene has CDR1 MNHEY and CDR2 SVGAGI. CDR3 length: 13 amino acids. Written as DNA, the CDR3 is TGTGCCAGCAGTTGGGACAGGGCGGATGGCTACACCTTC. It translates to CASSWDRADGYTF.

This clone was seen a handful of times. This rearrangement joins TRBV2 to TRBJ1-4; 7 bases match TRBD1. The V segment lost 2 bases and the J segment 4 bases; nucleotides outside the gene matches: 4. Per the germline V gene, CDR1 is SNHLY and CDR2 is FYNNEI. The CDR3 has 15 amino acids. CDR3 coding DNA: TGTGCCAGCAGTGAAAGACAGGGTGATAATGAAAAACTGTTTTTT. It codes for CASSERQGDNEKLFF.

V gene TRBV5-1 combines with J gene TRBJ2-7; a weak D match, TRBD2 (6 bases). The germline V and J ends were trimmed by 7 bases and 1 base, with 18 bases remaining between them. Germline V gene lookup returns CDR1 SGHRS and CDR2 YFSETQ. CDR3 length: 15 residues. In DNA form, the CDR3 reads TGCGCCAGCGCCACCGGGAGAGGGCGTTCCTACGAGCAGTACTTC. It codes for CASATGRGRSYEQYF.

This clone was found a few times. The same CDR3 also results from other DNA sequences found in this sample. The rearrangement uses TRBV3-1 (or the pseudogene TRBV3-2) and TRBJ1-6; D not certain. V was pared by 1 base and J by 7 bases, with 8 bases between. The CDR3 contains 14 residues. Per germline, CDR1 LGHDT and CDR2 YNNKEL (reference sequence). The CDR3 sequence: CASSQGTTNSPLHF. The DNA of the CDR3 is TGTGCCAGCAGCCAAGGAACCACAAATTCACCCCTCCACTTT.

V and J are TRBV3-1 (or the pseudogene TRBV3-2) and TRBJ1-2; 7 bases align to TRBD1. CDR1 and CDR2 from the germline V gene are LGHDT and YNNKEL (reference sequence). J was trimmed by 8 bases and V by 0 bases; bases with no gene match: 18. CDR3 size: 18 residues. The CDR3 sequence is CASSQDWGMTGSRRGYTF. The CDR3 DNA is TGTGCCAGCAGCCAAGATTGGGGCATGACAGGGTCTAGAAGAGGCTACACCTTC.